This paragraph reports one T cell receptor beta chain. The data are from a study of blood T cell repertoires in COVID-19. Overall study context: Sources were T cells, B-cell-depleted T cells, or PBMCs; the material itself was cDNA or gDNA.

Clones were read by immunoSEQ multiplex PCR, and TCRdb kept only the in-frame ones, dropping some. This table has under 250,000 clones, roughly 80% appearing once. The CDR3 runs 15 residues. The trim removed 4 bases at V and 1 base at J, leaving 6 bases unmatched. Germline V gene data show CDR1 as SGHVS and CDR2 as FNYEAQ. Participants were aged roughly 18 to 100 years from approximately 23 US areas. Participants' reported clinical history set cohort assignment. The chain combines TRBV7-6 with TRBJ2-7; 8 nucleotides line up with TRBD2. Sequenced material: PBMCs or T cells enriched from blood (not recorded which). This clonotype was sampled from a woman in her forties with acute COVID-19. The CDR3 loop is CASSSESGGSYEQYF. CDR3 DNA: TGTGCCAGCAGCTCCGAGAGCGGGGGATCCTACGAGCAGTACTTC. The entire variable domain, with the rest obtained from reference TRBV7-6 and TRBJ2-7, is as follows: GAGVSQSPRYKVTKRGQDVALRCDPISGHVSLYWYRQALGQGPEFLTYFNYEAQQDKSGLPNDRFSAERPEGSISTLTIQRTEQRDSAMYRCASSSESGGSYEQYFGPGTRLTVT.